This T cell receptor beta chain is from a study of CD8+CD57+ T cells in acquired aplastic anemia. Study in general: Sorted CD4+ and CD8+ cells gave a mean 3.2 ug DNA, range about 0.19 to 27.4 ug. There were 10 million to 14 million reads, on average, for CD4+ cells from healthy donors. General observations from the study: Simpson's diversity of CD8+ cells was not significantly different in patients compared with controls. Both patients and controls carried the same twenty-nine CD8+ CDR3 sequences.

The CDR3 totals 16 residues. Germline assignment: CDR1 LGHDT and CDR2 YNNKEL (reference sequence). With 2 bases clipped from V and 2 bases from J, the junction kept 4 bases outside the gene matches. According to the study, genomic DNA was the template for TCR beta VDJ and CDR3 profiling. One entry per CDR3 protein results from TCRdb running MiXCR on the reads. The table has around 200,000 distinct CDR3 sequences, roughly 56% seen once. This clonotype was seen at least ten times. Its antigen is not identified. The V and J genes are TRBV3-1 and TRBJ2-7; 12 positions agree with TRBD2. This clonotype was obtained from a human donor in good health, serving as a control. The sample taken for sequencing was sorted CD4+, CD8+, or CD8+CD57+ T cells (not recorded which) from PBMCs. CDR3 bases: TGTGCCAGCAGCCAACCGTGGACTAGCGGGGCCTACGAGCAGTACTTC. Its protein is CASSQPWTSGAYEQYF.